Below, 14 T cell receptor beta chains from the same sample are listed, as sequenced in a study of metastatic and nonmetastatic thyroid tumors. No patient received treatment before thyroid surgery. TCRdb re-called clones from the PCR reads using MiXCR. The top ten hold approximately 40% of the sample, which has thousands of clones, 25% to 30% seen once. Material: tumor tissue. The source is a male donor with papillary thyroid cancer or a benign thyroid nodule (not recorded which). Some clones in this sample may be carry-over from other donors' samples.

This clone was counted only a few times. The rearrangement joins TRBV28 to TRBJ1-5; unclear D gene. This CDR3 region has 14 residues. Trimming removed 6 bases at V and 4 bases at J, with 13 bases between. CDR1 MDHEN and CDR2 SYDVKM come from the germline V gene. CDR3 in amino acids: CASSPGTANQPQHF. DNA of the CDR3: TGTGCCAGCAGCCCCGGAACAGCAAATCAGCCCCAGCATTTT.

This clone is labeled as medium-sized. The chain's CDR3 is CASSESWGGYNEQFF. In nucleotides, the CDR3 is TGCGCCAGCAGTGAGTCTTGGGGGGGATACAATGAGCAGTTCTTC. The chain has TRBV10-2 and TRBJ2-1; 7 nucleotides line up with TRBD2. CDR3 length: 15 amino acids. Germline V lookup: CDR1 WSHSY, CDR2 SAAADI. The V gene end was trimmed by 0 bases and the J gene end by 4 bases; junction bases not matched to a gene: 3.

The CDR3 nucleotides read TGCGCCAGCAGCATCACAGGGATCGACTTGGATAATGAAAAACTGTTTTTT. This sequence encodes CASSITGIDLDNEKLFF. This chain links TRBV5-1 with TRBJ1-4; maybe TRBD1 (6 bases). This CDR3 spans 17 amino acids. Germline CDR1 and CDR2: SGHRS and YFSETQ. V dropped 4 bases and J dropped 4 bases, with 20 bases sitting between them.

This chain uses TRBV7-9 with TRBJ2-2, with D perhaps TRBD1 (5 bases). Germline lookup yields CDR1 SEHNR and CDR2 FQNEAQ (reference sequence). The CDR3 sequence is 13 residues long. V was cut by 6 bases and J by 10 bases, with 15 bases left in between. The CDR3 loop is CASRGPPQVELFF. CDR3 nucleotides: TGTGCCAGCAGGGGGCCGCCTCAAGTGGAGCTGTTTTTT.

This clone has more than one count but fewer than ten. The chain links TRBV28 to TRBJ2-1; D is undetermined. The CDR3 is 12 residues long. Germline assignment: CDR1 MDHEN and CDR2 SYDVKM. The ends were cut back, 6 bases at V and 7 bases at J, with 10 bases in the middle. The CDR3, as DNA: TGTGCCAGCAGCACGATCGGGAATGAGCAGTTCTTC. It translates to CASSTIGNEQFF.

This chain connects TRBV6-1 to TRBJ1-2, with 8 bases fitting TRBD1. The V gene end was trimmed by 6 bases and the J gene end by 7 bases; junction bases not matched to a gene: 13. Germline V CDR1 and CDR2: MNHNS, SASEGT. The CDR3 is 15 amino acids. The DNA of the CDR3 is TGTGCCAGCAGCCTAGCCGGACAGGGTGATGCTGGCTACACCTTC. Translation: CASSLAGQGDAGYTF.

The J gene is TRBJ2-1, the V gene TRBV28; 10 nucleotides align to TRBD1. The germline V gene has CDR1 MDHEN and CDR2 SYDVKM. V was pared by 8 bases and J by 6 bases, with 7 bases of the junction left unmatched. This CDR3 is built from 14 residues. The CDR3 loop is CASSSWTGGNEQFF. The DNA for the CDR3 is TGTGCCAGCTCCTCATGGACAGGGGGCAATGAGCAGTTCTTC.

This clone was counted between two and nine times. The rearrangement links TRBV6-1 to TRBJ1-2; weak D call: TRBD1 (5 bases). The germline gives CDR1 MNHNS, CDR2 SASEGT. The CDR3 extends over 13 amino acids. Trimming pared 1 base from V and 12 bases from J, leaving 15 bases between. The CDR3 loop reads CASSEDPGEGHTF. The CDR3 coding sequence is TGTGCCAGCAGTGAAGACCCGGGGGAGGGCCACACCTTC.

The chain couples TRBV20-1 to TRBJ2-7, with D maybe TRBD2 (6 bases). CDR1 is DFQATT and CDR2 is SNEGSKA in the germline V gene (reference sequence). The germline V and J ends were trimmed by 0 bases and 3 bases, with 21 bases remaining between them. CDR3 length equals 17 residues. The CDR3 sequence: CSARDYLGGTGNYEQYF. CDR3 sequence (DNA): TGCAGTGCTAGAGATTACCTCGGGGGTACTGGGAACTACGAGCAGTACTTC.

J is TRBJ1-6 and V is TRBV12-3 or TRBV12-4; D not certain. The CDR3 is made up of 13 amino acids. V was shortened by 6 bases and J by 8 bases, with 11 bases between the two germline ends. The CDR3 sequence: CASSINRDSPLHF. CDR3 in DNA: TGTGCCAGCAGCATTAATAGGGATTCACCCCTCCACTTT.

This clone appeared a few times. V gene TRBV6-2 or TRBV6-3 combines with J gene TRBJ1-6, with D uncertain. Germline V gives CDR1 MNHEY, CDR2 SVGEGT. V was shortened by 3 bases and J by 0 bases, with 18 bases between the two germline ends. CDR3 size: 19 residues. CDR3 in amino acids: CASSYVQATTSSYNSPLHF. The CDR3 bases are TGTGCCAGCAGTTATGTGCAGGCGACCACGAGCTCCTATAATTCACCCCTCCACTTT.

This chain uses TRBV6-1 with TRBJ2-2; 8 bases align to TRBD1. CDR3 length: 15 amino acids. V lost 4 bases to trimming and J lost 1 base; unmatched junction nucleotides: 2. Germline V gene data show CDR1 as MNHNS and CDR2 as SASEGT. Here the CDR3 reads CASSAGTGNTGELFF. In DNA, the CDR3 is TGTGCCAGCAGTGCCGGGACAGGGAACACCGGGGAGCTGTTTTTT.

V usage is TRBV11-2 and J usage is TRBJ2-2; 11 bases match TRBD1. Germline V gives CDR1 SGHAT, CDR2 FQNNGV. V lost 5 bases and J lost 5; bases outside the gene matches: 7. The CDR3 has 16 residues. Written as DNA, the CDR3 is TGTGCCAGCAGCCCCCGGACAGGGGGCGAGACCGGGGAGCTGTTTTTT. Its translation is CASSPRTGGETGELFF.

This clone was seen once. The genes are TRBV18 and TRBJ2-3; TRBD2 matches 10 bases. The CDR3 has 15 residues. Trimming removed 1 base from V and 4 bases from J; junction bases left unmatched: 2. CDR1 and CDR2 (germline): KGHSH, LQKENI. For the CDR3, the DNA is TGTGCCAGCTCACCACTAGCGGGAGGATCAGATACGCAGTATTTT. It specifies CASSPLAGGSDTQYF.